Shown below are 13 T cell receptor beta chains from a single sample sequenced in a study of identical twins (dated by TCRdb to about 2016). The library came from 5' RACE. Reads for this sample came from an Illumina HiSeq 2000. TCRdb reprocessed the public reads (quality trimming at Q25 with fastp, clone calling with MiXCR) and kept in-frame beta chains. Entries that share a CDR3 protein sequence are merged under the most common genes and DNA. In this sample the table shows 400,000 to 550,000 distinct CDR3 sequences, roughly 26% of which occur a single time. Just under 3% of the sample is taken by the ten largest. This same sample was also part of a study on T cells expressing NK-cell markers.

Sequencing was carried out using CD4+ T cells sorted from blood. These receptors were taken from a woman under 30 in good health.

In DNA, the CDR3 is TGTGCCAGTAGTATCCGGACAGGGGGCTACGAGCAGTACTTC. This codes for CASSIRTGGYEQYF. This chain connects TRBV19 to TRBJ2-7; the match to TRBD1 covers 10 bases. Trimming cost V 3 bases and J 3 bases; bases outside gene matches: 2. Germline loops: CDR1 LNHDA, CDR2 SQIVND (reference sequence). CDR3 length equals 14 residues.

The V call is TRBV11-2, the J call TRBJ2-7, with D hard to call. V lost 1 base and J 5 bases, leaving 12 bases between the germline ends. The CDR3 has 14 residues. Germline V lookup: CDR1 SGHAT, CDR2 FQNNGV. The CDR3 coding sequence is TGTGCCAGCAGCTTAGTAGCAATCCGGAACGAGCAGTACTTC. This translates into CASSLVAIRNEQYF.

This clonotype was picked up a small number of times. The CDR3 DNA reads as TGCAGTGCTAGAGATGTGCTCCGGGCAAACACTGAAGCTTTCTTT. Encoded protein: CSARDVLRANTEAFF. This chain connects TRBV20-1 to TRBJ1-1; D gene uncertain. Germline CDR1 DFQATT, CDR2 SNEGSKA (reference sequence). The CDR3 has 15 amino acids. Between the trimmed V and J ends, which lost 0 bases and 2 bases, there was a span of 13 bases.

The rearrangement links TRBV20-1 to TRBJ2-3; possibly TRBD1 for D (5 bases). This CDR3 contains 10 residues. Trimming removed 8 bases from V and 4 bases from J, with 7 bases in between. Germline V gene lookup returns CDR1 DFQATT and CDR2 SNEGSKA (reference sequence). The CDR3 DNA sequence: TGCAGTTCAGGGTCAGATACGCAGTATTTT. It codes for CSSGSDTQYF.

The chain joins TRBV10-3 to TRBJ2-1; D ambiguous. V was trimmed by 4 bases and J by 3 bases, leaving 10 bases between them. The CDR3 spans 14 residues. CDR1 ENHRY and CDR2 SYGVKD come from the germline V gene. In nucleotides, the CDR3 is TGTGCCATCAGTGTGGACGGGCTCTACAATGAGCAGTTCTTC. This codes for CAISVDGLYNEQFF.

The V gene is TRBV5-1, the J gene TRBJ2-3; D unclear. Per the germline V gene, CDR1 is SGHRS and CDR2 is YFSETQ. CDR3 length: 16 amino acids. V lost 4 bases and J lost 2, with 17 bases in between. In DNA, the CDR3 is TGCGCCAGCAGCCTTACCGGGCCTCCACCCACAGATACGCAGTATTTT. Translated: CASSLTGPPPTDTQYF.

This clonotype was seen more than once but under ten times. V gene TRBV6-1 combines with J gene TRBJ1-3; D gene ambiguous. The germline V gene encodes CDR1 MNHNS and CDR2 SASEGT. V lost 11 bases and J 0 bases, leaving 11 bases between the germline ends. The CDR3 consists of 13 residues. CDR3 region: CAVGGRSGNTIYF. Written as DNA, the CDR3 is TGTGCCGTTGGCGGGCGCTCTGGAAACACCATATATTTT.

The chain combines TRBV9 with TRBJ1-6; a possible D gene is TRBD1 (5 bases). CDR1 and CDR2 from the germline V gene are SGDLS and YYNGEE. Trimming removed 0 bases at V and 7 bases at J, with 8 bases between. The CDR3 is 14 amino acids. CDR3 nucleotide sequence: TGTGCCAGCAGCGTAGATGGGGGGAATTCACCCCTCCACTTT. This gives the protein CASSVDGGNSPLHF.

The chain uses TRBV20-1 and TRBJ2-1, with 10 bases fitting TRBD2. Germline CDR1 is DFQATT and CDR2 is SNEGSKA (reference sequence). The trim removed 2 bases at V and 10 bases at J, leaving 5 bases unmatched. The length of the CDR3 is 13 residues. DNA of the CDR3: TGCAGTGCTAGATTAGCGGGAGGTTGGGAGCAGTTCTTC. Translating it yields CSARLAGGWEQFF.

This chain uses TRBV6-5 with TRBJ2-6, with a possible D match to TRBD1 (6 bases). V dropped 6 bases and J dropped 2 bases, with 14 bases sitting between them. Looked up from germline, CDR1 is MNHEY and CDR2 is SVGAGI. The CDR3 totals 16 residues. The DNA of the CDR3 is TGTGCCAGCAGCTTACAGGGTGGAACTGGGGCCAACGTCCTGACTTTC. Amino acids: CASSLQGGTGANVLTF.

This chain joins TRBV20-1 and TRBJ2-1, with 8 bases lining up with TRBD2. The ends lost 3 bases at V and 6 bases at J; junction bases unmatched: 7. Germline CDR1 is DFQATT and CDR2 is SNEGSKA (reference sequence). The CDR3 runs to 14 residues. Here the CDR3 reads CSASSSGRRNEQFF. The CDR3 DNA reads TGCAGTGCTAGTAGCAGCGGGAGACGCAATGAGCAGTTCTTC.

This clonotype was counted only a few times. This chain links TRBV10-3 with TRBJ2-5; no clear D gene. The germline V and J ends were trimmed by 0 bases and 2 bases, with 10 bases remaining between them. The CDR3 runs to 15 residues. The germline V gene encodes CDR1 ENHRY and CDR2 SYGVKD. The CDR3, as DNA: TGTGCCATCAGTGAGTCGGGTATAACGCAAGAGACCCAGTACTTC. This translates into CAISESGITQETQYF.

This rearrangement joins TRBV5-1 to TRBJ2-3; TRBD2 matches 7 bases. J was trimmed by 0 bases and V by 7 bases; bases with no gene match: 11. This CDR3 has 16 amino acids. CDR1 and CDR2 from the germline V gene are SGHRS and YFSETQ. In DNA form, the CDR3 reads TGCGCCAGCTCCCCCGGGCGGGAGACGAGCACAGATACGCAGTATTTT. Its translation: CASSPGRETSTDTQYF.